This TCR beta chain was captured by sequencing in a study of CD8+ T cells in alopecia areata. Specified treatment: oral pan-JAK inhibitor, 5-10 mg twice daily. Overall study results and limits: Many expanded lesional clones persisted in scalp and blood during tofacitinib treatment. Against the mouse data, patients shared TCRs less clearly, possibly for HLA reasons.

Germline V gene sequence: CDR1 MDHEN, CDR2 SYDVKM. With V trimmed by 2 bases and J by 6 bases, 10 bases remained unmatched. This CDR3 spans 15 amino acids. Isolated RNA was reverse transcribed into cDNA used as the sequencing template. Using immunoSEQ multiplex PCR, the repertoire was profiled, and TCRdb retains in-frame clones only, with some absent. Here the sample spans about 190,000 clones, around 60% being singletons. As for this clone: Antigen unknown.

The sequence was obtained from a human donor with alopecia areata. The material sequenced was CD4+ T cells sorted from blood, taken at week 4, from a patient treated with tofacitinib. The chain is built from TRBV28 and TRBJ2-7; TRBD2 agrees at 7 bases. The CDR3: CASSLGSGGGREQYF. Written as DNA, the CDR3 is TGTGCCAGCAGTTTAGGCTCGGGGGGTGGCCGCGAGCAGTACTTC.